A selection of T cell receptor beta chains follows, all from one sample in a study of glioma-infiltrating T cells. TCRdb redid the calling of the multiplex PCR reads with MiXCR, one entry per CDR3 protein. The data show tens of thousands of distinct CDR3 sequences, under 30% seen once. What was sequenced was glioma tissue, nonneoplastic brain tissue, or PBMCs (not recorded which). These receptor sequences come from a human donor with low-grade glioma or glioblastoma, undergoing nonglioma brain surgery, or in good health (not recorded which). Each CDR3 is given with its conserved first and last residue. D genes are given only for firm matches. For some rows the clone size is stated as once, few or many, or as a class when expanded; others skip it.

d_gene,len,v_gene,j_gene,abundance,CDR3aa,CDR3nt
-,16,TRBV5-4,TRBJ1-4,-,CASSPPPGTGNEKLFF,TGTGCCAGCAGCCCTCCCCCCGGGACGGGAAATGAAAAACTGTTTTTT
TRBD1,15,TRBV6-2/TRBV6-3,TRBJ2-7,many,CASKPRRTGVGEQYF,TGTGCCAGCAAACCAAGGAGGACAGGGGTCGGCGAGCAGTACTTC
TRBD1,15,TRBV20-1,TRBJ2-3,many,CSARDRRGLTDTQYF,TGCAGTGCTAGAGATCGAAGGGGGCTCACAGATACGCAGTATTTT
TRBD1,14,TRBV27,TRBJ2-7,many,CASTAGGASYEQYF,TGTGCCAGCACGGCAGGGGGTGCATCCTACGAGCAGTACTTC
-,16,TRBV2,TRBJ2-1,many,CASSPRGLRDYNEQFF,TGTGCCAGCAGCCCCCGTGGGTTGCGGGACTACAATGAGCAGTTCTTC
-,16,TRBV30,TRBJ1-2,once,CAWSWADKTVDYGYTF,TGTGCCTGGAGTTGGGCCGATAAGACCGTCGACTATGGCTACACCTTC
-,13,TRBV6-1,TRBJ2-5,many,CASSDFAAGTQYF,TGTGCCAGCAGTGATTTTGCCGCCGGGACCCAGTACTTC
-,16,TRBV12-3/TRBV12-4,TRBJ1-5,many,CASSPLGGTSNQPQHF,TGTGCCAGCAGTCCCCTGGGGGGAACTAGCAATCAGCCCCAGCATTTT
TRBD2,17,TRBV6-1,TRBJ2-2,-,CASSHQPAGGPSGELFF,TGTGCCAGCAGCCACCAACCAGCGGGAGGGCCATCCGGGGAGCTGTTTTTT
TRBD1,17,TRBV4-1,TRBJ2-3,many,CASSQVVAGTGAGTQYF,TGCGCCAGCAGCCAAGTCGTGGCGGGGACAGGGGCTGGTACGCAGTATTTT
-,13,TRBV7-9,TRBJ2-2,many,CATKRSNTGELFF,TGTGCCACCAAACGTTCGAACACCGGGGAGCTGTTTTTT
TRBD2,15,TRBV6-1,TRBJ2-1,many,CASKSPSGRGNEQFF,TGTGCCAGCAAATCCCCTAGCGGGAGGGGGAATGAGCAGTTCTTC
-,15,TRBV18,TRBJ2-1,many,CASSPAHGSYNEQFF,TGTGCCAGCTCACCAGCTCATGGCTCCTACAATGAGCAGTTCTTC
-,12,TRBV20-1,TRBJ1-6,many,CSARDSNSPLHF,TGCAGTGCTAGAGATAGTAATTCACCCCTCCACTTT
TRBD1,14,TRBV18,TRBJ2-7,many,CASSPGTGSYEQYF,TGTGCCAGCTCACCCGGGACAGGTTCCTACGAGCAGTACTTC
-,12,TRBV7-8,TRBJ2-5,many,CASSLGEETQYF,TGTGCCAGCAGCTTAGGGGAAGAGACCCAGTACTTC
TRBD1,15,TRBV7-2,TRBJ1-5,many,CASSLGQGFYQPQHF,TGTGCCAGCAGCTTGGGACAGGGTTTCTATCAGCCCCAGCATTTT
TRBD1,15,TRBV7-9,TRBJ2-3,many,CASSPTTGVTDTQYF,TGTGCCAGCAGCCCTACCACAGGGGTCACAGATACGCAGTATTTT
-,14,TRBV6-1,TRBJ2-3,many,CASSPGRPLDTQYF,TGTGCCAGTTCGCCCGGACGTCCTTTAGATACGCAGTATTTT
-,15,TRBV5-1,TRBJ1-2,-,CASSLDGDLIYGYTF,TGCGCCAGCAGCTTGGATGGGGACCTTATCTATGGCTACACCTTC
-,17,TRBV15,TRBJ1-5,many,CATSSGDGGGSNQPQHF,TGTGCCACCAGCAGTGGGGACGGGGGAGGAAGCAATCAGCCCCAGCATTTT
-,14,TRBV12-3/TRBV12-4,TRBJ2-2,few,CASSLAGSLGELFF,TGTGCCAGCAGTTTAGCAGGGAGCCTCGGGGAGCTGTTTTTT
-,15,TRBV27,TRBJ2-3,many,CASSFVQGRTDTQYF,TGTGCCAGCAGTTTCGTCCAGGGTCGGACAGATACGCAGTATTTT
-,15,TRBV6-6,TRBJ1-5,many,CASSYLGTPGEPQHF,TGTGCCAGCAGTTACTTAGGGACGCCGGGGGAGCCCCAGCATTTT
TRBD1,15,TRBV20-1,TRBJ1-1,many,CSARDLTGLNTEAFF,TGCAGTGCTAGAGATCTGACAGGGCTGAACACTGAAGCTTTCTTT
TRBD2,15,TRBV20-1,TRBJ2-7,many,CSAGRDGWTTYEQYF,TGCAGTGCTGGGAGGGACGGGTGGACAACCTACGAGCAGTACTTC
-,11,TRBV2,TRBJ1-1,many,CVAGASTEAFF,TGTGTAGCGGGCGCGAGCACTGAAGCTTTCTTT
-,13,TRBV28,TRBJ2-7,many,CASSVGGYYEQYF,TGTGCCAGCAGCGTGGGGGGATACTACGAGCAGTACTTC
-,15,TRBV6-2/TRBV6-3,TRBJ1-5,many,CASSPNLLSNQPQHF,TGTGCCAGCAGTCCCAACCTCCTTAGCAATCAGCCCCAGCATTTT
-,13,TRBV20-1,TRBJ2-1,many,CSARYSSYNEQFF,TGCAGTGCTAGATATAGCTCCTACAATGAGCAGTTCTTC
TRBD1,13,TRBV15,TRBJ1-5,many,CATSTGGAQPQHF,TGTGCCACCAGCACAGGGGGCGCACAGCCCCAGCATTTT
-,12,TRBV3-1,TRBJ2-1,many,CASKGVYNEQFF,TGTGCCAGCAAGGGGGTCTACAATGAGCAGTTCTTC
-,15,TRBV5-1,TRBJ2-2,few,CASSLPETNTGELFF,TGCGCCAGCAGCTTGCCAGAGACTAACACCGGGGAGCTGTTTTTT
-,14,TRBV12-3/TRBV12-4,TRBJ1-2,once,CSSRIVSFNYGYTF,TGTTCCAGCAGGATCGTCAGTTTTAACTATGGCTACACCTTC
-,14,TRBV4-2,TRBJ1-2,many,CASSQDQANYGYTF,TGTGCCAGCAGCCAAGACCAGGCTAACTATGGCTACACCTTC